The T cell receptor (beta chain) described here comes from a study of Tregs in tolerant kidney transplant recipients. The study's findings and limits: Activated donor B cell expansion appeared to reveal the most relevant donor-specific TCRbeta repertoire.

Data came from immunoSEQ multiplex PCR; TCRdb stores just in-frame clones and leaves some out. This sample has tens of thousands of clones, with roughly 84% found just once. Comment on this clone: Its antigen is not known.

From germline, CDR1 is LGHNA and CDR2 YNFKEQ. V shed 1 base, J shed 5 bases, and the junction held 12 bases outside the gene matches. The CDR3 is made up of 18 amino acids. CD4+CD25+CD127- Tregs, CD4+CD25- non-Tregs, CD4 and CD8 cells were sorted. Sequenced: CD4+ T cells from blood. The clonotype comes from a human donor in good health. V usage is TRBV4-2 and J usage is TRBJ2-1; 9 bases agree with TRBD2. As DNA, the CDR3 is TGTGCCAGCAGCCAAGGACCGGGGCTAAGGACTAGCGACAATGAGCAGTTCTTC. Protein: CASSQGPGLRTSDNEQFF.